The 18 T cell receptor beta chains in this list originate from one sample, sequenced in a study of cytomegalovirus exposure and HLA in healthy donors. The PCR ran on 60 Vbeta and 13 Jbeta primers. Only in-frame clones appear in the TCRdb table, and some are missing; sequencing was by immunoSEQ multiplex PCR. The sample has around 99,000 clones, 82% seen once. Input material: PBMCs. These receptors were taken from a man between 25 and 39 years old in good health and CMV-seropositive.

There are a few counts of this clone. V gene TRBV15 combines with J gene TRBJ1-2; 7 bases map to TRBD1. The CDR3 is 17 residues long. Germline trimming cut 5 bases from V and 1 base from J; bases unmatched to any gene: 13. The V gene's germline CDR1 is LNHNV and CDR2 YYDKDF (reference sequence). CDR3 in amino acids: CATSPSTGSANNYGYTF. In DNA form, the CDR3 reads TGTGCCACCAGCCCTTCGACAGGGTCGGCGAATAACTATGGCTACACCTTC.

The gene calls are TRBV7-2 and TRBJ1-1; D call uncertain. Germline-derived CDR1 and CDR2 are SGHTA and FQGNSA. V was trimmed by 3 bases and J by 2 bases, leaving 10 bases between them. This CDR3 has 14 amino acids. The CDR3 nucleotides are TGTGCCAGCAGCTTGACCACAGTTAACACTGAAGCTTTCTTT. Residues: CASSLTTVNTEAFF.

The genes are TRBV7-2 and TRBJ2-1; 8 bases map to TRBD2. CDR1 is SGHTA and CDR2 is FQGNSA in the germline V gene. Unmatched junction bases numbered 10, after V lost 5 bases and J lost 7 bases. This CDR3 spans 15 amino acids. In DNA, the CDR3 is TGTGCCAGCAGCCCCCCCCCGCTAGCGGGTAATGAGCAGTTCTTC. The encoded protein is CASSPPPLAGNEQFF.

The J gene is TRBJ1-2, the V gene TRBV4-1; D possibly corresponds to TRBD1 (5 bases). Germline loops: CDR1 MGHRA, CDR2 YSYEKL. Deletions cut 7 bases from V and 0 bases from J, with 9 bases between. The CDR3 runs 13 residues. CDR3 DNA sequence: TGCGCCAGCACCCGGGGGGCTAACTATGGCTACACCTTC. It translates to CASTRGANYGYTF.

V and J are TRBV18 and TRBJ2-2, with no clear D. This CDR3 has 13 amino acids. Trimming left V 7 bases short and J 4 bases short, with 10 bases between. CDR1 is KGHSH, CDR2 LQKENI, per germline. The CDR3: CASYPRSTGELFF. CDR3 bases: TGTGCCAGCTATCCGCGTAGCACCGGGGAGCTGTTTTTT.

CDR3 protein: CASSLGAGTANQPQHF. In DNA, the CDR3 is TGTGCCAGCAGCTTGGGGGCCGGGACAGCGAATCAGCCCCAGCATTTT. The J gene is TRBJ1-5, the V gene TRBV5-6; 7 bases match TRBD1. From germline, CDR1 is SGHDT and CDR2 YYEEEE. Losses at the gene ends were 0 bases for V and 4 bases for J; bases not matched to a gene: 7. CDR3 length: 16 residues.

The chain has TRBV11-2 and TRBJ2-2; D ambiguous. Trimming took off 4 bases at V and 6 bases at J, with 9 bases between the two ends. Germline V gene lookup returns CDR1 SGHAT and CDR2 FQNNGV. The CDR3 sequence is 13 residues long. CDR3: CASSSLPAGELFF. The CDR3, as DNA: TGTGCCAGCAGCTCCCTACCGGCCGGGGAGCTGTTTTTT.

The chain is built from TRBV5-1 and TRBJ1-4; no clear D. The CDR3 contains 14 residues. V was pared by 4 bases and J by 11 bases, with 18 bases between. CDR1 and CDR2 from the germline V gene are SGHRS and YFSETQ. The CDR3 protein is CASSGGEALGKLFF. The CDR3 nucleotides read TGCGCCAGCAGCGGCGGGGAGGCCTTGGGGAAACTGTTTTTT. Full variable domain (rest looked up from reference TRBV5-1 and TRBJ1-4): KAGVTQTPRYLIKTRGQQVTLSCSPISGHRSVSWYQQTPGQGLQFLFEYFSETQRNKGNFPGRFSGRQFSNSRSEMNVSTLELGDSALYLCASSGGEALGKLFFGSGTQLSVL.

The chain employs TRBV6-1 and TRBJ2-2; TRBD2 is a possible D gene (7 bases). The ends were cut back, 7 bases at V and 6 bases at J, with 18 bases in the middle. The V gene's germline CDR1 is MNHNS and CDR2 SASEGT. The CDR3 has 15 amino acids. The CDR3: CASTGGGAGAGELFF. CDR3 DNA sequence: TGTGCCAGCACAGGTGGGGGGGCCGGCGCCGGGGAGCTGTTTTTT.

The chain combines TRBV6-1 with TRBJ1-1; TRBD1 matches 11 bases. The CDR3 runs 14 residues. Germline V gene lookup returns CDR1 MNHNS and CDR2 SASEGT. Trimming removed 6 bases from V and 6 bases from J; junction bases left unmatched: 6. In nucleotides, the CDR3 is TGTGCCAGCAGGGGAGGACAGGGGGCGGCTGAAGCTTTCTTT. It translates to CASRGGQGAAEAFF.

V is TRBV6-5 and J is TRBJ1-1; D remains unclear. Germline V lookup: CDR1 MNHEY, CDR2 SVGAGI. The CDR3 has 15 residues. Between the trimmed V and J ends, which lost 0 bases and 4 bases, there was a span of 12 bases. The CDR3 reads CASSYSSLGSTEAFF. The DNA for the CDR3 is TGTGCCAGCAGTTACTCCTCCCTGGGCTCCACTGAAGCTTTCTTT.

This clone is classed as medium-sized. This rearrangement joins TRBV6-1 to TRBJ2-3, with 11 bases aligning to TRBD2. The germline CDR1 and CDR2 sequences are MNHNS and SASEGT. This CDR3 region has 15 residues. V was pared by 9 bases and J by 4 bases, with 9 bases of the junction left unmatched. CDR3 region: CASSDSGGGSDTQYF. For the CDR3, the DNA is TGTGCCAGTTCCGATAGCGGGGGGGGCTCAGATACGCAGTATTTT.

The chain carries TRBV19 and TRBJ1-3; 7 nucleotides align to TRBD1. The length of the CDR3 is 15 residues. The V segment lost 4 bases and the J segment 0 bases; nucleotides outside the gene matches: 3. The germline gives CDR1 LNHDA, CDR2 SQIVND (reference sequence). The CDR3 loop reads CASSTTGSSGNTIYF. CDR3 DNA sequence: TGTGCCAGTAGTACGACAGGGTCCTCTGGAAACACCATATATTTT. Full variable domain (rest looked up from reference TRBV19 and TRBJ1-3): DGGITQSPKYLFRKEGQNVTLSCEQNLNHDAMYWYRQDPGQGLRLIYYSQIVNDFQKGDIAEGYSVSREKKESFPLTVTSAQKNPTAFYLCASSTTGSSGNTIYFGEGSWLTVV.

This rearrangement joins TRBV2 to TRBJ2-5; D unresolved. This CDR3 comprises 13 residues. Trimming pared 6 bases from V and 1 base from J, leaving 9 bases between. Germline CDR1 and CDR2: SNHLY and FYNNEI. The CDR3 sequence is CASRSFLQETQYF. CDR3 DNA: TGTGCCAGCAGATCTTTCCTCCAAGAGACCCAGTACTTC.

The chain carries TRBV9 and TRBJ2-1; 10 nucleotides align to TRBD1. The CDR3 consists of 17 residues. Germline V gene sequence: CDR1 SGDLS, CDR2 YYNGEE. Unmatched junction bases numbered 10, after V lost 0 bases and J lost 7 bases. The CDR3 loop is CASSVATRDRGRNEQFF. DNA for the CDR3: TGTGCCAGCAGCGTAGCTACCAGGGACAGGGGTCGGAATGAGCAGTTCTTC.

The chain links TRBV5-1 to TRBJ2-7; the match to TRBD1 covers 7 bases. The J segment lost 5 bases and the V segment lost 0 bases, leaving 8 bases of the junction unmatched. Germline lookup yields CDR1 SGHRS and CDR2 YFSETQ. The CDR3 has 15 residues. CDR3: CASSLESRGFDEQYF. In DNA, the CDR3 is TGCGCCAGCAGCTTGGAATCCAGGGGGTTTGACGAGCAGTACTTC.

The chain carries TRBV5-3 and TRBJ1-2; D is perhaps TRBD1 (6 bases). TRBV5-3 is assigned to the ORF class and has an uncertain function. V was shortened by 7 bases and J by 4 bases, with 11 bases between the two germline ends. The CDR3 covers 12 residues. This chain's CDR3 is CARGQILYGYTF. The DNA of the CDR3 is TGTGCCAGAGGACAGATTCTCTATGGCTACACCTTC.

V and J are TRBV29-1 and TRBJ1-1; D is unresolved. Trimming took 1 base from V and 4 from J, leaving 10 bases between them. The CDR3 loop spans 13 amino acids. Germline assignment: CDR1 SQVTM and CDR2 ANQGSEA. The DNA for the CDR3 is TGCAGCGTTGAAGGTCTAACGGGCACTGAAGCTTTCTTT. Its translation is CSVEGLTGTEAFF.